The T cell receptor beta chain under discussion was sequenced for a study of identical twins. V lost 2 bases and J lost 6, with 8 bases in between. Germline loops: CDR1 SGHTA, CDR2 FQGTGA. This CDR3 is 14 amino acids long. Using its own MiXCR run on the 5' RACE reads, TCRdb lists one record per CDR3 protein. The table has more than 400,000 distinct CDR3 sequences, roughly 15% seen once. These sequences were also reported in another study, on yellow fever vaccine responses in identical twins.

The specimen was CD4+ T cells sorted from blood. This receptor was taken from a young woman in good health. The chain couples TRBV7-3 to TRBJ1-6, with D possibly TRBD1 on 5 matching bases. CDR3 nucleotide sequence: TGTGCCAGCAGCTTATCAGGGAGTAATTCACCCCTCCACTTT. Translating gives CASSLSGSNSPLHF.